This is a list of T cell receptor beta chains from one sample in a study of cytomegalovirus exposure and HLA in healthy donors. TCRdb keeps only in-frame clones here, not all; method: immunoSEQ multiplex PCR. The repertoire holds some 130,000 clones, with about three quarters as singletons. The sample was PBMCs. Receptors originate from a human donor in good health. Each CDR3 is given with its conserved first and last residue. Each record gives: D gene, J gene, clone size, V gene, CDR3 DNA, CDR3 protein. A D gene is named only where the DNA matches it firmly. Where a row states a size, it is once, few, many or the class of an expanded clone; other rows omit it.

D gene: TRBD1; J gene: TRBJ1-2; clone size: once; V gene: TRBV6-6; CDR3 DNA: TGTGCCAGCTGGACAGGGGATGGCTACACCTTC; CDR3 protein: CASWTGDGYTF
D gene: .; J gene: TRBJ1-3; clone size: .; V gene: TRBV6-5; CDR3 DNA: TGTGCCAGCGGGGCAGGCCTCTCTGGAAACACCATATATTTT; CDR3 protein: CASGAGLSGNTIYF
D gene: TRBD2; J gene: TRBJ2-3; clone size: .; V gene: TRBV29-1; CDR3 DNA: TGCAGCTTAGATAGCGGGGGCCCCAATACGCAGTATTTT; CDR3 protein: CSLDSGGPNTQYF
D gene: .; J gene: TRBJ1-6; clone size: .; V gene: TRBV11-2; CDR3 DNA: TGTGCCAGCAGCCGACGGGATGGGAATTCACCCCTCCACTTT; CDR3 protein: CASSRRDGNSPLHF
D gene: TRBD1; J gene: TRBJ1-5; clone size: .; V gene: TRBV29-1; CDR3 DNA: TGCAGCGTAGGGGACAGGGGTCTTCCCCAGCATTTT; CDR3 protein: CSVGDRGLPQHF
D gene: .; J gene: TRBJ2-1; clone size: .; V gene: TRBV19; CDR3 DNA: TGTGCCAGTAGTGTATACAATGAGCAGTTCTTC; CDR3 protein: CASSVYNEQFF
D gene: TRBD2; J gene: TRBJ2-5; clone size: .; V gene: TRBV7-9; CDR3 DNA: TGTGCCAGCAGCGGTGCGGGGGGGTCGGGGGAGACCCAGTACTTC; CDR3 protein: CASSGAGGSGETQYF
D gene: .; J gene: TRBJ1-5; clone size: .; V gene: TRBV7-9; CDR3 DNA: TGTTCCAGCAGTCAATCAGGGGGCAATCAGCCCCAGCATTTT; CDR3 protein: CSSSQSGGNQPQHF
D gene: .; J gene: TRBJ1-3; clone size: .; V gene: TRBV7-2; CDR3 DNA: TGTGCCAGCAGCCCCACCCCGGGTAACAGGTTGATGAACACCATATATTTT; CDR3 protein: CASSPTPGNRLMNTIYF
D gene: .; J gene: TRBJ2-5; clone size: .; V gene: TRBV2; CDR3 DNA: TGTGCCAGCAGGCAGGGTGTTGGTGAGACCCAGTACTTC; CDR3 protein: CASRQGVGETQYF
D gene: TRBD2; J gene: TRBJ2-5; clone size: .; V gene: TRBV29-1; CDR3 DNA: TGCAGCGTTGAAGATGGGGGGGGAGAGACCCAGTACTTC; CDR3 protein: CSVEDGGGETQYF
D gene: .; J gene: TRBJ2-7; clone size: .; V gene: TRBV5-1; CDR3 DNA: TGCGCCAGCAGCTTGGCCTACGAGCAGTACTTC; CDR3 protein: CASSLAYEQYF
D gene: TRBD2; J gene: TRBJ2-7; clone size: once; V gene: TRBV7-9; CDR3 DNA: TGTGCCAGCAGCTTAACAGCCCAGCGGGGGGGCTACGAGCAGTACTTC; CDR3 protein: CASSLTAQRGGYEQYF
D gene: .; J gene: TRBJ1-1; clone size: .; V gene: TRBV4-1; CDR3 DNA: TGCGCCAGCAGCCAAGAACCTCCGCAGGGCATGAACACTGAAGCTTTCTTT; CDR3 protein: CASSQEPPQGMNTEAFF
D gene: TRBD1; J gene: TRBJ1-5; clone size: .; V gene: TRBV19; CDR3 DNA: TGTGCCAGTAGTTATAGGGGACAGCTAAATCAGCCCCAGCATTTT; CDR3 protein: CASSYRGQLNQPQHF
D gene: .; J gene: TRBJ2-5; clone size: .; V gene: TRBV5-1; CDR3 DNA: TGCGCCAGCAGCTTGGCTGGGGTGCGGGGCGCGGAGACCCAGTACTTC; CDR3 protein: CASSLAGVRGAETQYF
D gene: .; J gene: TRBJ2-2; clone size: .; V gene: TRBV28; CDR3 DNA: TGTGCCAGCATTATGAGCCAGGGCCTTACCGGGGAGCTGTTTTTT; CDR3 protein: CASIMSQGLTGELFF
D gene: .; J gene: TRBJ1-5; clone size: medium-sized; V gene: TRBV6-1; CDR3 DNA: TGTGCCAGCAGTGAAGGTGGGCAGGGAGGACAGCCCCAGCATTTT; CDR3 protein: CASSEGGQGGQPQHF
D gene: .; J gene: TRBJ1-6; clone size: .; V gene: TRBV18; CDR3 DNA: TGTGCCAGCTCACCACCGGGGGCAGCGGCAAATTCACCCCTCCACTTT; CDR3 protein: CASSPPGAAANSPLHF
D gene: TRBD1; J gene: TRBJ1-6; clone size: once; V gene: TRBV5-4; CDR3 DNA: TGCGCCAGCAGCCCTACTCAGACAGGGGTTCAACCCCTCCACTTT; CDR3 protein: CASSPTQTGVQPLHF
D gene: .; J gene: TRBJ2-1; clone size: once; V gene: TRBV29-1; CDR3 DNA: TGCAGCGTTGAACATGCTAGCTCCTACAATGAGCAGTTCTTC; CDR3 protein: CSVEHASSYNEQFF
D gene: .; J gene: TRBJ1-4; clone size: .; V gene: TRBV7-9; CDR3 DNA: TGTGCCAACAGCTTAGGTTCGGGACACCCGGATTTT; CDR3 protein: CANSLGSGHPDF
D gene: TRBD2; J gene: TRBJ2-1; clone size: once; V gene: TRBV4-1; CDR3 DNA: TGCGCCAGCAGCTCCGGACTAGCGGGGTACAATGAGCAGTTCTTC; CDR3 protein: CASSSGLAGYNEQFF
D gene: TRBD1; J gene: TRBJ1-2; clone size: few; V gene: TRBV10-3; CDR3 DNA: TGTGCCATCAGGCGAGACCAGGGGGCGAATGGCTACACCTTC; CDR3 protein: CAIRRDQGANGYTF
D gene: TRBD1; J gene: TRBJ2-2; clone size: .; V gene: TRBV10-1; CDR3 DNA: TGCGCCAGCGGCCCGGGACAGTCGAACACCGGGGAGCTGTTTTTT; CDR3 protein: CASGPGQSNTGELFF
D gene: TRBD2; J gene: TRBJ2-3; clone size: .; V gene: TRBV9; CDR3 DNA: TGTGCCAGCAGCGTAGATCTAGCGGGGGGGCATGATACGCAGTATTTT; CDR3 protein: CASSVDLAGGHDTQYF
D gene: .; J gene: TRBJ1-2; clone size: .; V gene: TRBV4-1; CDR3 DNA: TGCGCCAGCAGCCCCGACAGCCATAACTATGGCTACACCTTC; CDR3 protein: CASSPDSHNYGYTF
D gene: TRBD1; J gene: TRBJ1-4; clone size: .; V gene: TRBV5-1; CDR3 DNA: TGCGCCAGCAGTCCTCGAGGCAGGGGGCAGCGAAAACTGTTTTTT; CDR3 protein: CASSPRGRGQRKLFF
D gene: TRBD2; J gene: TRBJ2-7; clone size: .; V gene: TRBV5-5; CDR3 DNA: TGTGCCAGCACTCTGGGGCTAGCGGGGGGGCTTATCGACTACGAGCAGTACTTC; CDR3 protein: CASTLGLAGGLIDYEQYF
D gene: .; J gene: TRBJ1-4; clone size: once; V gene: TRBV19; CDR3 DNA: TGTGCCAGTAAGACACAGGGATTAAATGAAAAACTGTTTTTT; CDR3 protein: CASKTQGLNEKLFF
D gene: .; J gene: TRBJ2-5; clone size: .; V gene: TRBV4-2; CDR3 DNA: TGTGCCAGCAGTCCCTTCCGGGGCCAAGAGACCCAGTACTTC; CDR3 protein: CASSPFRGQETQYF
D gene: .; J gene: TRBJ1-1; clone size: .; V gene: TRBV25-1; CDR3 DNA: TGTGCCAGCAGTGTAAATAGTCTCGAAGCTTTCTTT; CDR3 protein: CASSVNSLEAFF
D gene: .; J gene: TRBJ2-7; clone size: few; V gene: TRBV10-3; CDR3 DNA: TGTGCCATCACTCCAGACAGGACCACCTACGAGCAGTACTTC; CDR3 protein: CAITPDRTTYEQYF
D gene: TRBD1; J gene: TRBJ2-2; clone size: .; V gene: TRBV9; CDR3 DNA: TGTGCCAGCAGCCGAGGGGGCACAACCGGGGAGCTGTTTTTT; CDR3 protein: CASSRGGTTGELFF
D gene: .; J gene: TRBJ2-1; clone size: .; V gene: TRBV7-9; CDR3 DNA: TGTGCCAGCAGCTTATATAGTAATGAGCAGTTCTTC; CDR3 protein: CASSLYSNEQFF
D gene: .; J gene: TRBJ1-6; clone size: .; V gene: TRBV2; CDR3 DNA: TGTGCCAGCAGTGGCGGGGACGGATCACCCCTCCACTTT; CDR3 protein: CASSGGDGSPLHF
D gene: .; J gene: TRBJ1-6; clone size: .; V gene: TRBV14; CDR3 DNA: TGTGCCAGCAGCCAAGAGGCCAGCTCCTATAATTCACCCCTCCACTTT; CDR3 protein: CASSQEASSYNSPLHF